This T cell receptor (beta chain) originates from a study of blood T cell repertoires in COVID-19. CDR3 size: 15 residues. V was clipped by 6 bases and J by 1 base; unmatched bases: 6. Per the germline V gene, CDR1 is SNHLY and CDR2 is FYNNEI. This clone was seen a few times. Repertoires were generated with immunoSEQ multiplex PCR, while TCRdb's copy carries only in-frame clones and drops some. The sample has 180,000 or so clones; more than 75% are singletons. Sample: peripheral blood. The chain uses TRBV2 and TRBJ2-3; 8 nucleotides line up with TRBD1. The clonotype comes from a young man with active or convalescent COVID-19. In DNA form, the CDR3 reads TGTGCCAGCAGCCGCCCGACAGGGGGCACAGATACGCAGTATTTT. This codes for CASSRPTGGTDTQYF.